Listed here are 10 T cell receptor beta chains from one sample, sequenced in a study of T cells after yellow fever vaccination. Each CDR3 protein gets one entry after TCRdb re-called the 5' RACE reads with MiXCR. Of around 320,000 distinct CDR3 sequences listed, about 10% are singletons. The specimen comprised CD4+ T cells sorted from PBMCs, sampled 45 days after the yellow fever booster vaccination. These receptors originate from a man aged 18 to 29 who received the YFV17D yellow fever vaccine.

This clonotype was seen at least ten times. This chain uses TRBV12-3 or TRBV12-4 with TRBJ2-1; weak D call: TRBD2 (5 bases). V gave up 3 bases and J gave up 5 bases, with 14 bases separating them. The CDR3 totals 15 residues. This chain's CDR3 is CASSFRGLSDNEQFF. CDR3 sequence (DNA): TGTGCCAGCAGTTTTCGAGGACTGTCCGACAATGAGCAGTTCTTC.

The V gene is TRBV4-3, the J gene TRBJ2-2; D unclear. The ends were cut back, 1 base at V and 7 bases at J, with 7 bases in the middle. Germline V gene sequence: CDR1 LGHNA, CDR2 YSLEER. The CDR3 contains 13 residues. The CDR3 loop is CASSQVGFGELFF. The CDR3 bases are TGCGCCAGCAGCCAAGTCGGATTCGGGGAGCTGTTTTTT.

This clonotype was recorded a few times. The chain's CDR3 is CASSTQENGELFF. CDR3 coding DNA: TGTGCCAGCAGCACACAGGAGAACGGGGAGCTGTTTTTT. This rearrangement joins TRBV5-4 to TRBJ2-2; a weak D match, TRBD1 (5 bases). Trimming cost V 4 bases and J 7 bases, with 11 bases left between them. Germline lookup yields CDR1 SGHNT and CDR2 YYREEE (reference sequence). The CDR3 consists of 13 residues.

The J gene is TRBJ2-1, the V gene TRBV9; D unresolved. The V end lost 1 base, the J end lost 5 bases, and 13 bases lay between the germline ends. The CDR3 spans 15 residues. Germline assignment: CDR1 SGDLS and CDR2 YYNGEE. The CDR3 DNA reads as TGTGCCAGCAGCGTAAGTCCCCATTACGACAATGAGCAGTTCTTC. Its translation: CASSVSPHYDNEQFF.

This clonotype was seen a handful of times. This sequence joins TRBV12-3 or TRBV12-4 and TRBJ2-7; D gene uncertain. There are 14 residues in the CDR3. Trimming shortened V by 1 base and J by 2 bases, and 9 bases separated the two germline ends. CDR3 sequence reads: CASSLEGFTYEQYF. As DNA, the CDR3 is TGTGCCAGCAGTTTAGAAGGATTCACCTACGAGCAGTACTTC.

This clonotype has a count of ten or more. This sequence joins TRBV4-3 and TRBJ2-1; D may be TRBD2 (5 bases). V gave up 4 bases and J gave up 0 bases, with 31 bases separating them. Per germline, CDR1 LGHNA and CDR2 YSLEER. This CDR3 is built from 22 residues. The DNA of the CDR3 is TGCGCCAGCAGCCCCACAATGCTCGGCCGCCGCGGAGGTTCCCGCTCCTACAATGAGCAGTTCTTC. This sequence encodes CASSPTMLGRRGGSRSYNEQFF.

The gene calls are TRBV6-2 or TRBV6-3 and TRBJ1-5; possible D gene TRBD1, 5 bases. The CDR3 is 15 residues long. The germline V gene encodes CDR1 MNHEY and CDR2 SVGEGT. Trimming shortened V by 8 bases and J by 0 bases, and 14 bases separated the two germline ends. CDR3 nucleotides: TGTGCCAGCGGGTTACGGACATATAGCAATCAGCCCCAGCATTTT. It is translated as CASGLRTYSNQPQHF.

The V call is TRBV3-1, the J call TRBJ2-5, with D possibly matching TRBD2 (6 bases). This CDR3 is 14 amino acids long. Germline CDR1 reads LGHDT; CDR2 reads YNNKEL (reference sequence). Between the trimmed V and J ends, which lost 3 bases and 5 bases, there was a span of 13 bases. Written as DNA, the CDR3 is TGTGCCAGCAGCCACCGACTAGGAACTGAGACCCAGTACTTC. Amino acids: CASSHRLGTETQYF.

This clonotype was detected a few times. This chain uses TRBV29-1 with TRBJ2-3; D may be TRBD1 or TRBD2 (6 bases each). The length of the CDR3 is 13 residues. Trimming took off 7 bases at V and 5 bases at J, with 16 bases between the two ends. Looked up from germline, CDR1 is SQVTM and CDR2 is ANQGSEA. The CDR3 coding sequence is TGCAGCGCTTCGCCGGGGGCGGGAGATACGCAGTATTTT. Protein sequence: CSASPGAGDTQYF.

The gene calls are TRBV14 and TRBJ1-1, with D unclear. V lost 4 bases and J 1 base, leaving 7 bases between the germline ends. The CDR3 consists of 13 residues. The V gene's germline CDR1 is SGHDN and CDR2 FVKESK. The CDR3 bases are TGTGCCAGCAGCCGTCAATGGAACACTGAAGCTTTCTTT. Protein: CASSRQWNTEAFF.